These 28 T cell receptor beta chains came from one sample sequenced in a study of blood T cells in healthy people across ages. Then a second PCR, running roughly 7 to 11 cycles, was carried out with a sample-barcoded 5' primer and a J-beta primer mix. TCRdb re-called the 5' RACE reads with MiXCR, one entry per CDR3 protein. The sample includes 800,000 to 1,300,000 distinct CDR3 sequences, under 30% of them seen just once. The sample was also linked to a second study, of T cells of mothers and their children.

Sequencing was performed on blood. Receptor source: a girl aged 2 to 10 in good health.

The rearrangement uses TRBV11-2 and TRBJ2-1, with a tentative D call TRBD2 (5 bases). TRBJ2-7 matches the DNA end more closely, so the J call is doubtful. Germline CDR1 reads SGHAT; CDR2 reads FQNNGV. This CDR3 is built from 15 residues. CDR3 amino acids: CASSFGLGGIYEQYF. CDR3 in DNA: TGTGCCAGCAGCTTCGGGTTAGGAGGTATCTACGAGCAGTACTTC.

This clonotype has more than one count but fewer than ten. The junction and the germline gene differ at one end; a read error may be behind it. The V call is TRBV4-2, the J call TRBJ1-1; TRBD1 might be the D (5 bases). Germline CDR1 LGHNA, CDR2 YNFKEQ. This CDR3 comprises 14 residues. Here the CDR3 DNA reads TGTGCCAGCAGCCAAGATAGGGTCGGGACTGAAGCTCTCTTT. Protein product: CASSQDRVGTEALF.

The sample holds a few counts of this clonotype. The rearrangement links TRBV12-3 or TRBV12-4 to TRBJ1-2, with D perhaps TRBD1 (6 bases). CDR3 length equals 14 residues. Trimming cost V 1 base and J 8 bases, with 14 bases left between them. CDR3 protein: CASSLGSGAGGYTF. CDR3 coding DNA: TGTGCCAGCAGTTTAGGGTCGGGGGCCGGCGGCTACACCTTC.

The chain couples TRBV5-4 to TRBJ2-1; unclear D gene. The CDR3 covers 14 residues. Germline CDR1 is SGHNT and CDR2 is YYREEE (reference sequence). V shed 0 bases and J shed 5 bases, with 9 bases lying between them. This chain's CDR3 is CASSLEAANNEQFF. CDR3 DNA sequence: TGTGCCAGCAGCTTGGAAGCTGCAAACAATGAGCAGTTCTTC. Full variable domain (remainder filled in from reference TRBV5-4 and TRBJ2-1): ETGVTQSPTHLIKTRGQQVTLRCSSQSGHNTVSWYQQALGQGPQFIFQYYREEENGRGNFPPRFSGLQFPNYSSELNVNALELDDSALYLCASSLEAANNEQFFGPGTRLTVL.

In its sample, this clonotype was seen once. The rearrangement joins TRBV28 to TRBJ1-5; D unresolved. The germline gives CDR1 MDHEN, CDR2 SYDVKM. This CDR3 is built from 16 residues. Between the trimmed V and J ends, which lost 5 bases and 3 bases, there was a span of 17 bases. DNA for the CDR3: TGTGCCAGCAGTCCTCTAAGGGTTACCCTCAATCAGCCCCAGCATTTT. Amino acids: CASSPLRVTLNQPQHF.

The rearrangement joins TRBV6-6 to TRBJ2-5; 11 bases align to TRBD1. Matching the DNA end better, TRBJ2-1 makes the J call doubtful. CDR3 length equals 14 residues. Germline V gives CDR1 MNHNY, CDR2 SVGAGI (reference sequence). CDR3 sequence: CASRGQGGYIEQFF. CDR3 DNA sequence: TGTGCCAGCAGGGGACAGGGGGGCTATATTGAGCAGTTCTTC.

CDR3 in DNA: TGCGCCAGCAGCCAAGATGGGGGAACGAATGAGCAGTTCTTC. Translated: CASSQDGGTNEQFF. V and J are TRBV4-1 and TRBJ2-1, with D tentatively TRBD1 or TRBD2 (5 bases each). The ends were cut back, 0 bases at V and 7 bases at J, with 10 bases in the middle. The CDR3 has 14 residues. Per germline, CDR1 MGHRA and CDR2 YSYEKL.

The rearrangement joins TRBV11-2 to TRBJ1-2; D is ambiguous. The V end lost 2 bases, the J end lost 12 bases, and 10 bases lay between the germline ends. The germline gives CDR1 SGHAT, CDR2 FQNNGV. The CDR3 is 11 amino acids. The CDR3 loop is CASSLLASDTF. The CDR3 DNA is TGTGCCAGCAGCTTACTGGCCTCAGACACCTTC. Full variable domain (rest looked up from reference TRBV11-2 and TRBJ1-2): EAGVAQSPRYKIIEKRQSVAFWCNPISGHATLYWYQQILGQGPKLLIQFQNNGVVDDSQLPKDRFSAERLKGVDSTLKIQPAKLEDSAVYLCASSLLASDTFGSGTRLTVV.

This rearrangement joins TRBV7-3 to TRBJ2-1, with a possible D match to TRBD2 (5 bases). The CDR3 spans 13 residues. Germline V gene lookup returns CDR1 SGHTA and CDR2 FQGTGA. The germline V and J ends were trimmed by 3 bases and 7 bases, with 10 bases remaining between them. The CDR3 nucleotides are TGTGCCAGCAGCTTGAGGGCCGGGAATGAGCAGTTCTTC. This codes for CASSLRAGNEQFF.

In this sample, this clonotype turned up a few times. The chain employs TRBV12-3 or TRBV12-4 and TRBJ2-6; D is unresolved. There are 13 residues in the CDR3. The V end was cut by 7 bases, the J end by 4 bases, with 8 bases between. In nucleotides, the CDR3 is TGTGCCAGCAAGAGAGAAGGGGCCAACGTCCTGACTTTC. Translating gives CASKREGANVLTF.

This chain uses TRBV4-3 with TRBJ2-1; tentative D call: TRBD2 (5 bases). This CDR3 region has 16 residues. CDR1 is LGHNA, CDR2 YSLEER, per germline. The V end was cut by 0 bases, the J end by 2 bases, with 11 bases between. The CDR3 region is CASSQDEGGTYNEQFF. As DNA, the CDR3 is TGCGCCAGCAGCCAAGACGAGGGTGGGACCTACAATGAGCAGTTCTTC.

The chain is built from TRBV10-1 and TRBJ2-1; 7 bases line up with TRBD2. Germline CDR1 and CDR2: WNHNN and SYGVQD (reference sequence). V shed 6 bases, J shed 12 bases, and the junction held 8 bases outside the gene matches. This CDR3 region has 12 residues. This chain's CDR3 is CASSEYSGLQFF. CDR3 coding DNA: TGCGCCAGCAGCGAATATAGCGGGTTGCAGTTCTTC.

There are a few counts of this clonotype. The V call is TRBV7-6, the J call TRBJ1-5; D not certain. Germline-derived CDR1 and CDR2 are SGHVS and FNYEAQ. Trimming cost V 1 base and J 9 bases, with 13 bases left between them. This CDR3 has 14 residues. DNA for the CDR3: TGTGCCAGCAGCTTAGTACCGCTCTCTGGGCCCCAGCATTTT. Protein product: CASSLVPLSGPQHF.

Notes on this clonotype: Lacking the conserved final phenylalanine or tryptophan, this CDR3 likely reflects a read error. The CDR3, as DNA: TGTGCCAGCAGCTTTTTAGGGGCGAACACTGAAGCTTTCCTT. It specifies CASSFLGANTEAFL. The chain combines TRBV7-2 with TRBJ1-1, with D maybe TRBD1 (5 bases). The CDR3 spans 14 residues. Germline CDR1 and CDR2: SGHTA and FQGNSA. The ends were cut back, 3 bases at V and 1 base at J, with 9 bases in the middle.

This rearrangement joins TRBV13 to TRBJ2-7, with a possible D match to TRBD2 (5 bases). This CDR3 spans 14 amino acids. Germline CDR1 reads PRHDT; CDR2 reads FYEKMQ (reference sequence). V lost 5 bases and J lost 3, with 14 bases in between. This chain's CDR3 is CASSTTGKNYEQYF. CDR3 in DNA: TGTGCCAGCAGCACTACGGGGAAGAACTACGAGCAGTACTTC.

J is TRBJ1-2 and V is TRBV5-1; no firm D call. In germline, CDR1 is SGHRS, CDR2 YFSETQ. V was trimmed by 0 bases and J by 4 bases, leaving 19 bases between them. The CDR3 is 17 residues long. CDR3 loop: CASSLEPPTSTPYGYTF. DNA of the CDR3: TGCGCCAGCAGCTTGGAGCCCCCCACATCAACCCCCTATGGCTACACCTTC.

The chain employs TRBV6-1 and TRBJ1-4; D remains unclear. V gave up 6 bases and J gave up 3 bases, with 8 bases separating them. This CDR3 has 13 amino acids. The germline CDR1 and CDR2 sequences are MNHNS and SASEGT. The CDR3, as DNA: TGTGCCAGCAGAACCACTTCTAATGAAAAACTGTTTTTT. Translated: CASRTTSNEKLFF.

This clonotype was observed a few times. The J gene is TRBJ2-3, the V gene TRBV7-2, with TRBD2 identical over 7 bases. CDR3 length equals 12 residues. Germline V CDR1 and CDR2: SGHTA, FQGNSA. Trimming cost V 2 bases and J 10 bases; bases outside gene matches: 3. CDR3 region: CASSLRGLPQYF. For the CDR3, the DNA is TGTGCCAGCAGCTTAAGGGGACTACCGCAGTATTTT.

Regarding this clonotype: Because the CDR3 is missing its conserved closing phenylalanine or tryptophan, this is likely a read error. The chain recombines TRBV12-3 or TRBV12-4 with TRBJ2-3; no definite D call. The CDR3 totals 13 residues. Trimming cost V 1 base and J 6 bases, with 8 bases left between them. The CDR3 spells CASSLVGVDTQYS. CDR3 nucleotide sequence: TGTGCCAGCAGTTTAGTTGGGGTTGATACGCAGTATTCT.

This chain connects TRBV20-1 to TRBJ2-3; TRBD1 matches 7 bases. V lost 0 bases, J lost 7 bases, and 7 bases stayed unmatched. The length of the CDR3 is 14 residues. Germline assignment: CDR1 DFQATT and CDR2 SNEGSKA (reference sequence). The CDR3 region is CSARDYQQGHTQYF. The DNA of the CDR3 is TGCAGTGCTAGAGATTACCAACAGGGGCATACGCAGTATTTT.

This clonotype has more than one count but fewer than ten. A single base separates this from a much larger clone, so it may be a read error. The chain carries TRBV12-3 or TRBV12-4 and TRBJ2-6; possibly TRBD1 for D (5 bases). This CDR3 spans 13 amino acids. In DNA, the CDR3 is TGTGCCAGCAGGTCATCTGGGGCCAACGTCCTGGCTTTC. Its protein product is CASRSSGANVLAF.

The V and J genes are TRBV6-1 and TRBJ2-7; D is unresolved. Trimming shortened V by 3 bases and J by 2 bases, and 8 bases separated the two germline ends. The CDR3 is 13 amino acids. Germline V gives CDR1 MNHNS, CDR2 SASEGT. The DNA of the CDR3 is TGTGCCAGCAGTGACCCGGGCCCCTACGAGCAGTACTTC. Protein: CASSDPGPYEQYF.

With respect to this clonotype: A read error may account for a junction end that differs from germline. The chain has TRBV7-7 and TRBJ2-7; tentative D call: TRBD2 (5 bases). The last part of the DNA fits TRBJ2-1 better; the J call may be wrong. Germline V gene sequence: CDR1 SSHAT, CDR2 FNYEAQ (reference sequence). This CDR3 contains 13 residues. CDR3 sequence reads: CASSLAPLEEQFF. The DNA of the CDR3 is TGTGCTAGCAGCTTAGCGCCGCTAGAAGAGCAGTTCTTC.

This clonotype has only a few counts. The chain has TRBV5-1 and TRBJ1-4; tentative D call: TRBD1 (6 bases). CDR1 and CDR2 from the germline V gene are SGHRS and YFSETQ. CDR3 size: 17 residues. The V gene lost 4 bases and the J gene lost 4 bases, with 20 bases spanning the gap. Here the CDR3 DNA reads TGCGCCAGCAGCCGGTCACCACGACAGGACTTTAATGAAAAACTGTTTTTT. Residues: CASSRSPRQDFNEKLFF.

This clonotype occurred a few times. The V and J genes are TRBV27 and TRBJ1-2; the match to TRBD1 covers 8 bases. The CDR3 sequence is 14 residues long. Germline assignment: CDR1 MNHEY and CDR2 SMNVEV (reference sequence). With 5 bases clipped from V and 0 bases from J, the junction kept 2 bases outside the gene matches. The CDR3 DNA reads as TGTGCCAGCAGTCCACAGGGGGCTAACTATGGCTACACCTTC. This codes for CASSPQGANYGYTF.

CDR3 nucleotide sequence: TGCAGTATTAGCGGGAGGGCGAATGAGCAGTTCTTC. Its translation is CSISGRANEQFF. This rearrangement joins TRBV20-1 to TRBJ2-1; 11 bases line up with TRBD2. V shed 8 bases and J 7 bases; nucleotides not matched to a gene: 4. Germline V gene data show CDR1 as DFQATT and CDR2 as SNEGSKA (reference sequence). The CDR3 runs 12 residues.

This clonotype has more than one count but fewer than ten. This chain connects TRBV7-2 to TRBJ2-7; 13 bases line up with TRBD2. The CDR3 contains 15 residues. From germline, CDR1 is SGHTA and CDR2 FQGNSA. Germline trimming cut 1 base from V and 5 bases from J; bases unmatched to any gene: 2. CDR3 loop: CASSLVGLAGHEQYF. The CDR3 region has the DNA TGTGCCAGCAGCTTAGTGGGACTAGCGGGGCACGAGCAGTACTTC. The whole variable domain, filled in from reference TRBV7-2 and TRBJ2-7, reads GAGVSQSPSNKVTEKGKDVELRCDPISGHTALYWYRQSLGQGLEFLIYFQGNSAPDKSGLPSDRFSAERTGGSVSTLTIQRTQQEDSAVYLCASSLVGLAGHEQYFGPGTRLTVT.

This chain links TRBV28 with TRBJ1-2, with 7 bases that match TRBD1. The V gene's germline CDR1 is MDHEN and CDR2 SYDVKM. This CDR3 contains 16 residues. Unmatched junction bases numbered 15, after V lost 8 bases and J lost 3 bases. CDR3 residues: CASCYRGRAVDYGYTF. As DNA, the CDR3 is TGTGCCAGCTGTTACAGGGGTAGGGCGGTAGACTATGGCTACACCTTC.